This note documents a single TCR beta chain sequence. Its matching antigen is unknown. Via MiXCR, TCRdb re-called the 5' RACE reads, giving one row per CDR3 protein. The sample has roughly 110,000 distinct CDR3 sequences; around 12% are singletons. V was cut by 6 bases and J by 5 bases, with 27 bases left in between. This CDR3 contains 17 residues. Germline V gives CDR1 DFQATT, CDR2 SNEGSKA (reference sequence). The data derive from a study of T-cell memory formation after mild COVID-19. In the study overall: The TCR clusters were mostly specific to one donor.

Study-wide findings and caveats: CD4+ clones that contracted lay mainly in CM and EM; CD8+ ones lay in EMRA.

The chain couples TRBV20-1 to TRBJ2-3; tentative D call: TRBD2 (6 bases). The receptor was derived from an adult woman who had mild COVID-19 (a few samples of this study predate the infection). Cell type and time point are not known. Sequenced material: PBMCs or a T cell subset sorted from them (not recorded which). This CDR3 reads CSATPTAGNQDIDTQYF. As DNA, the CDR3 is TGCAGTGCCACGCCAACAGCGGGCAATCAGGATATAGATACGCAGTATTTT.